These 17 T cell receptor beta chains came from one sample sequenced in a study of esophageal squamous cell carcinoma under preoperative chemotherapy. This sample's time point: before preoperative PTX-NDP chemotherapy. Via MiXCR, TCRdb re-called the PCR reads, giving one row per CDR3 protein. The sample has tens of thousands of distinct CDR3 sequences; around 50% are singletons. The sample was collected from a patient given preoperative chemotherapy. These TCRs come from a human donor with esophageal squamous cell carcinoma. The donor label of this sample is uncertain.

The genes are TRBV27 and TRBJ2-7; 7 nucleotides agree with TRBD1. This CDR3 is built from 14 residues. The V gene end was trimmed by 8 bases and the J gene end by 0 bases; junction bases not matched to a gene: 7. Germline V gives CDR1 MNHEY, CDR2 SMNVEV (reference sequence). The CDR3, as DNA: TGTGCCAGCCGCCCAGCAGGGGGCTCCTACGAGCAGTACTTC. Protein sequence: CASRPAGGSYEQYF.

The chain joins TRBV4-1 to TRBJ2-7; D remains unclear. The germline gives CDR1 MGHRA, CDR2 YSYEKL. V gave up 1 base and J gave up 7 bases, with 14 bases separating them. The CDR3 runs 14 residues. DNA for the CDR3: TGCGCCAGCAGCCAAGTATACGGCCAAGGGGAGCAGTACTTC. Translating it yields CASSQVYGQGEQYF.

The chain employs TRBV7-3 and TRBJ2-2; tentative D call: TRBD2 (5 bases). The CDR3 is made up of 17 amino acids. Germline V gives CDR1 SGHTA, CDR2 FQGTGA. The V end was cut by 1 base, the J end by 3 bases, with 15 bases between. The CDR3 region has the DNA TGTGCCAGCAGCTTAAATCCCGCGGGTGCGGACACCGGGGAGCTGTTTTTT. It is translated as CASSLNPAGADTGELFF.

This clonotype was seen only a few times. The CDR3, as DNA: TGTGCCAGCAGCCGGACTAGCGCCGACGGCGAGCAGTTCTTC. Protein: CASSRTSADGEQFF. The J gene is TRBJ2-1, the V gene TRBV6-1; the match to TRBD2 covers 9 bases. CDR1 MNHNS and CDR2 SASEGT come from the germline V gene. V was pared by 6 bases and J by 10 bases, with 10 bases of the junction left unmatched. The CDR3 contains 14 residues.

The rearrangement uses TRBV7-2 and TRBJ2-3; a weak D match, TRBD2 (5 bases). The closer fit of TRBJ2-7 to the DNA end suggests the J call may be wrong. The CDR3 runs to 15 residues. CDR1 is SGHTA, CDR2 FQGNSA, per germline. The CDR3 reads CSRSLSMGAKDTQYF. CDR3 nucleotides: TGTTCCCGCAGCTTATCTATGGGAGCCAAAGACACGCAGTACTTC.

Many counts were recorded for this clonotype. A much larger clone lies one base from this, so it may be a read error. J is TRBJ2-5 and V is TRBV7-2; D could derive from TRBD1 or TRBD2 (5 bases each). The V gene lost 1 base and the J gene lost 11 bases, with 17 bases spanning the gap. Germline CDR1 SGHTA, CDR2 FQGNSA. This CDR3 comprises 14 residues. The CDR3 here is CASSLEGTPNEQYF. The CDR3 DNA sequence: TGTGCCAGCAGCTTAGAGGGGACCCCCAATGAGCAGTACTTC.

The V call is TRBV6-1, the J call TRBJ2-5, with 8 bases that match TRBD1. The J call is uncertain, as TRBJ2-7 better fits the DNA end. Germline CDR1 and CDR2: MNHNS and SASEGT. This CDR3 comprises 12 residues. CDR3 nucleotide sequence: TGTGCCAGCAGGGACAGGGTCTACGAGCAGTACTTC. Protein sequence: CASRDRVYEQYF.

This chain uses TRBV19 with TRBJ1-2, with 7 bases identical to TRBD1. From germline, CDR1 is LNHDA and CDR2 SQIVND (reference sequence). V shed 7 bases, J shed 7 bases, and the junction held 6 bases outside the gene matches. The CDR3 is made up of 12 amino acids. CDR3 in amino acids: CASTVDRAGYTF. Written as DNA, the CDR3 is TGTGCCAGTACCGTCGACAGGGCTGGCTACACCTTC.

A remark on this clonotype: The missing conserved phenylalanine or tryptophan at the end of this CDR3 makes a read error likely. The chain employs TRBV7-3 and TRBJ2-5; D is possibly TRBD1 or TRBD2 (5 bases each). The end of the DNA aligns better with TRBJ2-1, so the J call may be wrong. Germline V gene sequence: CDR1 SGHTA, CDR2 FQGTGA. The CDR3 totals 15 residues. The CDR3 DNA sequence: TGTGCCAGCTCCCCGGTGGGGGTTGTGGGAGAGACCCAGTTCTCC. It translates to CASSPVGVVGETQFS.

This clonotype was seen ten or more times. V is TRBV12-3 or TRBV12-4 and J is TRBJ2-7; D might be TRBD2 (6 bases). The CDR3 length is 12 residues. V was clipped by 6 bases and J by 3 bases, with 9 bases between them. The CDR3 DNA reads as TGTGCCAGCAGCCGTAGCGGCTACGAGCAGTACTTC. It yields the protein CASSRSGYEQYF.

This clonotype was seen a few times. In DNA, the CDR3 is TGTGCCAGCTCACCACCCCTTCTAGCGGGAGGGCCAACGACCTACGAGCAGTACTTC. The encoded protein is CASSPPLLAGGPTTYEQYF. The chain couples TRBV18 to TRBJ2-7; TRBD2 matches 12 bases. J gave up 2 bases and V 0 bases, and 11 bases lay outside the gene matches. In germline, CDR1 is KGHSH, CDR2 LQKENI. This CDR3 contains 19 residues.

The V gene is TRBV28, the J gene TRBJ2-7; D possibly corresponds to TRBD2 (7 bases). Near its end, the DNA agrees better with TRBJ2-1, so the J call may be wrong. CDR1 and CDR2 (germline): MDHEN, SYDVKM. The CDR3 runs to 15 residues. CDR3 loop: CASTLRGAGYNEQFF. CDR3 bases: TGTGCCAGCACCCTTCGGGGGGCGGGCTACAATGAGCAGTTCTTC.

This clonotype counts as medium-sized. V usage is TRBV7-6 and J usage is TRBJ2-2; tentative D call: TRBD1 (5 bases). Germline V lookup: CDR1 SGHVS, CDR2 FNYEAQ. This CDR3 comprises 13 residues. Between the trimmed V and J ends, which lost 7 bases and 4 bases, there was a span of 10 bases. The DNA for the CDR3 is TGTGCCAGCAAACGACAGACCACCGGGGAGCTGTTTTTT. Translation gives CASKRQTTGELFF.

This clonotype was observed many times. This sequence joins TRBV7-3 and TRBJ2-1; D possibly corresponds to TRBD2 (6 bases). CDR1 and CDR2 (germline): SGHTA, FQGTGA. The V end was cut by 4 bases, the J end by 13 bases, with 23 bases between. This CDR3 is built from 15 residues. The CDR3 DNA sequence: TGTGCCAGCAGCTCAAATACCGGAGGCGGGGAGACCCAGTTCTTC. Its translation: CASSSNTGGGETQFF.

This rearrangement joins TRBV12-3 or TRBV12-4 to TRBJ1-1; 7 bases fit TRBD1. This CDR3 contains 14 residues. The V segment lost 2 bases and the J segment 5 bases; nucleotides outside the gene matches: 5. The CDR3 spells CASSLQGGRTEAFF. The CDR3 DNA follows: TGTGCCAGCAGTTTACAGGGGGGACGAACTGAAGCTTTCTTT.

As concerns this clonotype: With a much larger clone just one base away, this may be a read error. The V and J genes are TRBV7-9 and TRBJ2-4; 7 bases are shared with TRBD2. Germline CDR1 SEHNR, CDR2 FQNEAQ (reference sequence). J lost 13 bases, V lost 5 bases, and 11 bases had no gene match. There are 13 residues in the CDR3. DNA for the CDR3: TGTGCCAGCAGCCCTGGACTAGTGGATGAGCAGTACTTC. Translated: CASSPGLVDEQYF.

The V gene is TRBV7-9, the J gene TRBJ2-1; 9 nucleotides match TRBD2. Germline V CDR1 and CDR2: SEHNR, FQNEAQ (reference sequence). This CDR3 has 16 amino acids. The junction had 10 bases not matched to a gene; V was cut back by 5 bases and J by 5 bases. CDR3 DNA sequence: TGTGCCAGCAGCCCCGTGGGAGCGGGGGGTCACAATGAGCAGTTCTTC. It codes for CASSPVGAGGHNEQFF.